The present T cell receptor beta chain was sequenced within a study of Ad26.COV2.S vaccination and SARS-CoV-2 variants (dated by TCRdb to the early 2020s). About the full investigation: Vaccine-arm donors came from COV1001, a multicentre, randomized, double-blind, placebo-controlled phase I-IIa trial of Ad26.COV2.S in healthy adults. Ad26.COV2.S was administered intramuscularly at a dose of 5x10^10 or 1x10^11 viral particles, either as one shot or as two shots given 56 days apart. Sequencing of the TCRbeta repertoire served to evaluate the specificity and breadth of SARS-CoV-2-reactive T cell receptors following Ad26.COV2.S vaccination. The TCR-sequenced set comprised about 32 samples: around 20 Ad26.COV2.S vaccine recipients, 5 placebo recipients and 8 SARS-CoV-2 convalescent individuals. Participants in the trial were split at random into five groups of five each, receiving low-dose or high-dose Ad26.COV2.S once or twice, or else placebo on both occasions. Investigators remained blinded to trial group allocation during experiments and outcome assessment. On the study overall, not on this receptor specifically: After vaccination, spike-specific CD8+ and CD4+ T cell responses were reported to show substantial breadth. The study was not powered for comparison of responses between vaccine doses or regimens. Non-spike TCR breadth was comparable between vaccine and placebo recipients, consistent with the vaccine containing only spike. According to the authors, total T cell responses may have been underestimated by the TCR breadth and depth analyses. Ad26.COV2.S recipients had higher spike-specific TCR breadth than placebo recipients (P = 0.0014).

The CDR3 measures 15 amino acids from cysteine to phenylalanine. The kept DNA is CDR3 alone, 45 bases in frame from the first base. V and J are trimmed by 4 bases and 0 bases, and the gene matches miss 3 bases of the junction. CDR1 SGHDT and CDR2 YYEEEE are derived from the germline V gene. This clone was seen a few times. Its recognized antigen is unknown. Within one base of it there is no much larger clone, and no base qualities were kept. This specimen's treatment or condition label, per the study, means: 19 received Ad26.COV2.S at low or high dose, single or two shots; 5 received placebo; per-sample allocation not given. Repertoires of vaccine and placebo recipients were sequenced from samples taken on day 63 after the first injection. Between 29 July and 7 August 2020, Cohort 1b enrolled 25 adults aged 18-55 years at one site in Boston, USA. Ad26.COV2.S consisted of a replication-incompetent adenovirus type 26 vector by which a prefusion-stabilized SARS-CoV-2 spike protein from the original Wuhan strain was expressed.

The immunoSEQ Assay was used to sequence TCRbeta CDR3 regions. After extraction, genomic DNA underwent amplification by bias-controlled multiplex PCR, followed by high-throughput sequencing. As for the original processing: To quantify the absolute abundance of every unique TCRbeta CDR3 region, sequences were collapsed and filtered. Usable DNA was measured by amplifying reference genes present in all nucleated cells, and TCRbeta template counts were normalized to that usable DNA to estimate T cell fraction. Repertoire TCRs were annotated as SARS-CoV-2-specific when V gene, CDR3 amino acid sequence and J gene were exactly matched to a known reactive TCR set. The reference SARS-CoV-2 TCR set was obtained from MIRA and was filtered for enrichment in COVID-19-positive ImmuneCODE repertoires, whereby public or cross-reactive TCRs were removed. Using the MIRA antigens, annotated TCRs were further analysed by specific ORF or by position within an ORF. Depth was the summed frequency of annotated unique rearrangements, while breadth was defined as annotated unique rearrangements over total unique productive rearrangements. Group comparisons of TCR breadth used two-sided Wilcoxon rank-sum tests. As stored in TCRdb, this immuneACCESS dataset retains in-frame rearrangements with V and J assigned. A fraction of the clones does not appear; measured against another copy, unresolved V genes explain less than half of the discrepancy, and the remainder lacks a known reason. V and J calls and clone size come straight from that table; D and trimming were deduced from the DNA. The sample contains roughly 240,000 clones, 88% of them found a single time. The ten largest clones add up to 9.5% to 12% of the sample.

The sequences come from peripheral blood, collected in a trial of Ad26.COV2.S vaccine versus placebo. This TCR was recovered from a person aged 18 to 65 who received the Ad26.COV2.S COVID-19 vaccine or a placebo. The rearrangement joined TRBV5-6 to TRBJ1-4; 7 bases in between match TRBD1. Here the CDR3 is given as CASSPQGTTNEKLFF. At the DNA level, the sequence is TGTGCCAGCAGCCCACAGGGGACAACTAATGAAAAACTGTTTTTT. Supplemented by the reference TRBV5-6 and TRBJ1-4 proteins around the CDR3, the complete variable domain is DAGVTQSPTHLIKTRGQQVTLRCSPKSGHDTVSWYQQALGQGPQFIFQYYEEEERQRGNFPDRFSGHQFPNYSSELNVNALLLGDSALYLCASSPQGTTNEKLFFGSGTQLSVL.